These 10 T cell receptor beta chains came from one sample sequenced in a study of shared clonotypes between healthy human individuals. The repertoire was sequenced with immunoSEQ multiplex PCR; TCRdb's copy has only in-frame clones and lacks some. In the table there are some 2 million clones, 95% of which are singletons. What was sequenced was naive CD4+ T cells sorted from blood. This sample's subset: CD45RA+ positively selected. The source is a man between 18 and 29 years old in good health.

The chain employs TRBV5-1 and TRBJ2-1; 7 bases fit TRBD1. V was pared by 1 base and J by 8 bases, with 6 bases of the junction left unmatched. CDR1 SGHRS and CDR2 YFSETQ come from the germline V gene. The CDR3 consists of 14 residues. CDR3 in amino acids: CASSLQGVTDEQFF. The DNA of the CDR3 is TGCGCCAGCAGCTTGCAGGGGGTGACGGATGAGCAGTTCTTC.

The V call is TRBV28, the J call TRBJ1-4; possible D gene TRBD1, 6 bases. V was clipped by 4 bases and J by 8 bases, with 14 bases between them. CDR3 length: 14 amino acids. Germline V gene lookup returns CDR1 MDHEN and CDR2 SYDVKM. DNA for the CDR3: TGTGCCAGCAGTTCTGGGGGCCTTAGGGAAAAACTGTTTTTT. Its translation is CASSSGGLREKLFF.

CDR3 sequence (DNA): TGCGCCAGCAGCCGCGGGGCCAACTATGGCTACACCTTC. This encodes CASSRGANYGYTF. V is TRBV4-1 and J is TRBJ1-2; TRBD1 is a possible D gene (5 bases). Trimming took 4 bases from V and 2 from J, leaving 8 bases between them. The CDR3 contains 13 residues. CDR1 is MGHRA, CDR2 YSYEKL, per germline.

V and J are TRBV30 and TRBJ1-4; D is ambiguous. V was clipped by 4 bases and J by 4 bases, with 10 bases between them. This CDR3 is built from 13 residues. CDR1 and CDR2 (germline): GTSNPN, SVGIG (reference sequence). This chain's CDR3 is CAWTHSRNEKLFF. CDR3 sequence (DNA): TGTGCCTGGACTCACTCACGTAATGAAAAACTGTTTTTT.

In this sample, this clone turned up a few times. At the DNA level, this CDR3 is encoded by other sequences in the same sample as well. This chain connects TRBV5-1 to TRBJ2-7; a weak D match, TRBD1 (6 bases). CDR1 and CDR2 (germline): SGHRS, YFSETQ. The CDR3 runs to 13 residues. Trimming cost V 0 bases and J 3 bases, with 7 bases left between them. CDR3 sequence (DNA): TGCGCCAGCAGCTTGGTAGGGGGCTACGAGCAGTACTTC. Its protein is CASSLVGGYEQYF.

The rearrangement uses TRBV5-4 and TRBJ2-7, with D unresolved. The ends were cut back, 4 bases at V and 2 bases at J, with 13 bases in the middle. The germline V gene encodes CDR1 SGHNT and CDR2 YYREEE (reference sequence). The CDR3 has 14 amino acids. Here the CDR3 reads CASSPGGVAYEQYF. The CDR3 DNA reads TGTGCCAGCAGCCCCGGTGGGGTGGCCTACGAGCAGTACTTC.

The chain recombines TRBV19 with TRBJ1-1; 8 bases are a match to TRBD1. Germline V gene data show CDR1 as LNHDA and CDR2 as SQIVND (reference sequence). The CDR3 is made up of 17 amino acids. Germline trimming cut 6 bases from V and 0 bases from J; bases unmatched to any gene: 12. In nucleotides, the CDR3 is TGTGCCAGTAGCGCCTGGACAGGGAGTTTTGTGAACACTGAAGCTTTCTTT. This translates into CASSAWTGSFVNTEAFF.

The chain carries TRBV6-5 and TRBJ2-1, with D perhaps TRBD1 or TRBD2 (6 bases each). The V and J ends lost 2 bases and 6 bases respectively, with 14 bases between them. Germline CDR1 MNHEY, CDR2 SVGAGI. The CDR3 length is 15 residues. CDR3 in amino acids: CASSYTGGRGNEQFF. In DNA form, the CDR3 reads TGTGCCAGCAGTTACACCGGGGGCAGGGGCAATGAGCAGTTCTTC.

The chain is built from TRBV7-2 and TRBJ1-5, with D possibly being TRBD1 (5 bases). This CDR3 contains 13 residues. Germline CDR1 is SGHTA and CDR2 is FQGNSA. Trimming pared 0 bases from V and 7 bases from J, leaving 7 bases between. CDR3 protein: CASSLAGEQPQHF. The CDR3 DNA follows: TGTGCCAGCAGCTTAGCAGGGGAGCAGCCCCAGCATTTT.

This chain connects TRBV2 to TRBJ2-7; 8 bases are a match to TRBD1. The CDR3 sequence is 15 residues long. Germline V gene sequence: CDR1 SNHLY, CDR2 FYNNEI. Losses at the gene ends were 3 bases for V and 4 bases for J; bases not matched to a gene: 8. The CDR3, as DNA: TGTGCCAGCAGTGAGTCGACAGGGGCGAGTTACGAGCAGTACTTC. Translation gives CASSESTGASYEQYF.